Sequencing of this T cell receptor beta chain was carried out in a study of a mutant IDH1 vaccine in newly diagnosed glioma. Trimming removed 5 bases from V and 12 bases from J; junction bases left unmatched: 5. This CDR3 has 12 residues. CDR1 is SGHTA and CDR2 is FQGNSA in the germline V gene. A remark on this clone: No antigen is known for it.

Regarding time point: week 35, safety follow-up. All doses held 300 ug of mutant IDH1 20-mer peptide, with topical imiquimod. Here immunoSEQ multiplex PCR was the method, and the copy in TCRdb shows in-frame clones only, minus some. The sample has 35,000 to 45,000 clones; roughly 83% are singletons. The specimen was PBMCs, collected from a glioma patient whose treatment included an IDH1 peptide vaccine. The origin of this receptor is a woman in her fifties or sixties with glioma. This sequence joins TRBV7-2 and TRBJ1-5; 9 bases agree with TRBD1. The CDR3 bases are TGTGCCAGCAGCCCCCGACAGGGGGTCCAGCATTTT. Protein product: CASSPRQGVQHF.